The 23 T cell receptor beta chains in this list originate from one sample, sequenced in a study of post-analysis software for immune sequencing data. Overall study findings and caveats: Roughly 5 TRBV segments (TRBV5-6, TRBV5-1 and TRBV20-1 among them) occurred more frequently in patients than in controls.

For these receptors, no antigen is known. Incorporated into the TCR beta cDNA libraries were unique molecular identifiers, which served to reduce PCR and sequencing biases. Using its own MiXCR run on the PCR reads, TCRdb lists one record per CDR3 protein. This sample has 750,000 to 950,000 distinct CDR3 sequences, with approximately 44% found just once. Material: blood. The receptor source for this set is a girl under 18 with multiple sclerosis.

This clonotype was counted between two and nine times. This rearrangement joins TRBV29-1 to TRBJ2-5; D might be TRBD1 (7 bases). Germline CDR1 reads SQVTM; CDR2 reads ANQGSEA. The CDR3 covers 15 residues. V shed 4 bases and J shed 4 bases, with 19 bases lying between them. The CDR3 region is CSVGVTGKGGETQYF. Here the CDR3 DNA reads TGCAGCGTTGGGGTGACAGGGAAGGGAGGAGAGACCCAGTACTTC.

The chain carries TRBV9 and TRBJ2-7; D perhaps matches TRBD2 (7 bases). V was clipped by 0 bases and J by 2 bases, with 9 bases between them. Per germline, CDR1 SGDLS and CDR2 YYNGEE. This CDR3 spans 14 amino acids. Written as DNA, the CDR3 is TGTGCCAGCAGCGTAGGAGGGGGGGCCTACGAGCAGTACTTC. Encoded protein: CASSVGGGAYEQYF. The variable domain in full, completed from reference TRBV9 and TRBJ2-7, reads DSGVTQTPKHLITATGQRVTLRCSPRSGDLSVYWYQQSLDQGLQFLIQYYNGEERAKGNILERFSAQQFPDLHSELNLSSLELGDSALYFCASSVGGGAYEQYFGPGTRLTVT.

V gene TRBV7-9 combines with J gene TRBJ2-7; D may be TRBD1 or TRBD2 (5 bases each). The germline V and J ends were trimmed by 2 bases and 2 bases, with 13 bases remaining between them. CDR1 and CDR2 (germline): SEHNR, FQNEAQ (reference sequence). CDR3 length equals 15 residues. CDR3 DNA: TGTGCCAGCAGCTTATTGTCCAGGGAGCCCTACGAGCAGTACTTC. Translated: CASSLLSREPYEQYF. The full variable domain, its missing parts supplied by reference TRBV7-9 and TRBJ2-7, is DTGVSQNPRHKITKRGQNVTFRCDPISEHNRLYWYRQTLGQGPEFLTYFQNEAQLEKSRLLSDRFSAERPKGSFSTLEIQRTEQGDSAMYLCASSLLSREPYEQYFGPGTRLTVT.

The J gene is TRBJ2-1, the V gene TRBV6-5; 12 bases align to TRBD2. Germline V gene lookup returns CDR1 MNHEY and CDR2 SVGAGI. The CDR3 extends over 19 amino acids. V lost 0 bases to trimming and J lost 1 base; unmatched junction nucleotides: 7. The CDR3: CASSYSIASGGGSYNEQFF. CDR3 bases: TGTGCCAGCAGTTACTCGATTGCTAGCGGGGGGGGATCCTACAATGAGCAGTTCTTC.

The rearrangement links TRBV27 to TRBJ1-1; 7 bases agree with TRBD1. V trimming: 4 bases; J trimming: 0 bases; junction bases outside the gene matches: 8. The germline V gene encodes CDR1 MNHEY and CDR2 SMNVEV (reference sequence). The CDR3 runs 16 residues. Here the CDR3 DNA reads TGTGCCAGCAGTTGGGACAGCCGGCGGATGAACACTGAAGCTTTCTTT. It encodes CASSWDSRRMNTEAFF.

CDR3 in amino acids: CASSQDWYEQYF. In DNA form, the CDR3 reads TGTGCCAGCAGCCAAGATTGGTACGAGCAGTACTTC. The V and J genes are TRBV3-1 and TRBJ2-7; D remains unclear. This CDR3 is built from 12 residues. V was trimmed by 0 bases and J by 4 bases, leaving 4 bases between them. CDR1 LGHDT and CDR2 YNNKEL come from the germline V gene (reference sequence).

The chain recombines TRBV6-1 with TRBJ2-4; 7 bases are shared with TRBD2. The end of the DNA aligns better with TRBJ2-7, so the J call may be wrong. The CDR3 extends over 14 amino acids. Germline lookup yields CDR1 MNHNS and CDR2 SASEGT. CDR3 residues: CASRPVGLSYEQYF. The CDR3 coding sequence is TGTGCCAGCAGGCCCGTGGGACTAAGCTACGAGCAGTACTTC.

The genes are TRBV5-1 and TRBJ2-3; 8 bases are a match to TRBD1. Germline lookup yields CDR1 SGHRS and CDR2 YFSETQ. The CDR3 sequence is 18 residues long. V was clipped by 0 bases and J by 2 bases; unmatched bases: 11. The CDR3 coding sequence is TGCGCCAGCAGCTTGGCCCGGGCGGACAGGGACAACACAGATACGCAGTATTTT. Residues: CASSLARADRDNTDTQYF.

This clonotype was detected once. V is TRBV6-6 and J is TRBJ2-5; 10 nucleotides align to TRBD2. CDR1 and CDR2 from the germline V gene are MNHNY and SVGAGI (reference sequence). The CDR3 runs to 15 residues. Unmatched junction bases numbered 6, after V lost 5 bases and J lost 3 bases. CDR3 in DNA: TGTGCCAGCAGTCCCGCCGGGACTAGCGAAGAGACCCAGTACTTC. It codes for CASSPAGTSEETQYF.

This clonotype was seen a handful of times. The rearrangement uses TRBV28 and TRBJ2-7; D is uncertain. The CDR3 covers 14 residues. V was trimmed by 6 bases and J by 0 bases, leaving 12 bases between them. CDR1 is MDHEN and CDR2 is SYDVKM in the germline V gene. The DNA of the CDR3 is TGTGCCAGCAGCCCCCCCCGCCCCTCCTACGAGCAGTACTTC. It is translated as CASSPPRPSYEQYF.

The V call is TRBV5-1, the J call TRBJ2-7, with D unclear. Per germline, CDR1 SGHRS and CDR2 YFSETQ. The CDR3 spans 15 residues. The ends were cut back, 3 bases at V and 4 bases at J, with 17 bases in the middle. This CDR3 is CASSSGGGLVYEQYF. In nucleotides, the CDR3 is TGCGCCAGCAGCTCGGGCGGCGGCCTCGTTTACGAGCAGTACTTC.

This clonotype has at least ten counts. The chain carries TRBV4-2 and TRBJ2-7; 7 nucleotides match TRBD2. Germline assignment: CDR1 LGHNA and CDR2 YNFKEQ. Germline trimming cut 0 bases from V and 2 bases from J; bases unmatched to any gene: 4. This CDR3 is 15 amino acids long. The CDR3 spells CASSQDASGAYEQYF. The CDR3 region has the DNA TGTGCCAGCAGCCAAGATGCCAGCGGGGCCTACGAGCAGTACTTC.

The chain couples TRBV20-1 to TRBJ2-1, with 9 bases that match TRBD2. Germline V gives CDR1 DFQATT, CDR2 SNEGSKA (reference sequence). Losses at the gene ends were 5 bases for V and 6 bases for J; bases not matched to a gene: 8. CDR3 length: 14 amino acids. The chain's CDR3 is CSAPPAGGLNEQFF. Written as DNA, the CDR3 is TGCAGTGCTCCGCCAGCGGGAGGCCTCAATGAGCAGTTCTTC.

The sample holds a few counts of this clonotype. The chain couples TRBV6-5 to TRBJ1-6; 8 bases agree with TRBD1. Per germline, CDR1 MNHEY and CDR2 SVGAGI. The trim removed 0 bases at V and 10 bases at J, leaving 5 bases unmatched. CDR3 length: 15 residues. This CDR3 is CASSYSDRDGSPLHF. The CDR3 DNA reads TGTGCCAGCAGTTACTCGGACAGGGACGGGTCACCCCTCCACTTT.

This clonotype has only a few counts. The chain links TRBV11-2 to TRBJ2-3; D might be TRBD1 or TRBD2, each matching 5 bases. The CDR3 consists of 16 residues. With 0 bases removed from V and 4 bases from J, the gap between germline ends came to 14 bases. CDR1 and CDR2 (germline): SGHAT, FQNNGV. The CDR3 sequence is CASSLDFYGDPDTQYF. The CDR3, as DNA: TGTGCCAGCAGCTTAGATTTCTACGGGGACCCAGATACGCAGTATTTT. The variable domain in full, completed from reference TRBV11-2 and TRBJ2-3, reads EAGVAQSPRYKIIEKRQSVAFWCNPISGHATLYWYQQILGQGPKLLIQFQNNGVVDDSQLPKDRFSAERLKGVDSTLKIQPAKLEDSAVYLCASSLDFYGDPDTQYFGPGTRLTVL.

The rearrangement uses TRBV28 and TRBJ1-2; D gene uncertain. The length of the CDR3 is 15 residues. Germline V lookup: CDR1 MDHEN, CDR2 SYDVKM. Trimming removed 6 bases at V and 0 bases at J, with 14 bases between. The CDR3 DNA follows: TGTGCCAGCAGGAAATCAGGAGCCACTAACTATGGCTACACCTTC. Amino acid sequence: CASRKSGATNYGYTF.

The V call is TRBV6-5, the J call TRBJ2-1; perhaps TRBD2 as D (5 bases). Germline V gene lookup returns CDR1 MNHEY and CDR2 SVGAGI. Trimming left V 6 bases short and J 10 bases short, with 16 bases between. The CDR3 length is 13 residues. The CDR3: CASRPLDKREQFF. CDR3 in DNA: TGTGCCAGCAGGCCTCTCGACAAGCGGGAGCAGTTCTTC.

The DNA of the CDR3 is TGTGCCAGCAGCCAAGATCTCGGACTAGCGGGAGTCAATGAGCAGTTCTTC. Translation gives CASSQDLGLAGVNEQFF. The rearrangement links TRBV3-1 to TRBJ2-1; 13 positions agree with TRBD2. The CDR3 has 17 amino acids. The germline V gene encodes CDR1 LGHDT and CDR2 YNNKEL (reference sequence). J gave up 6 bases and V 0 bases, and 5 bases lay outside the gene matches.

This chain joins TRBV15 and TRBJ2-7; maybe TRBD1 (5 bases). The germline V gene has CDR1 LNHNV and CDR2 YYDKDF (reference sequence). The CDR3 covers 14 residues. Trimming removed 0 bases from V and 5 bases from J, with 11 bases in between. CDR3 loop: CATSRDKIGDEQYF. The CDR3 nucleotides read TGTGCCACCAGCAGAGATAAGATAGGGGACGAGCAGTACTTC.

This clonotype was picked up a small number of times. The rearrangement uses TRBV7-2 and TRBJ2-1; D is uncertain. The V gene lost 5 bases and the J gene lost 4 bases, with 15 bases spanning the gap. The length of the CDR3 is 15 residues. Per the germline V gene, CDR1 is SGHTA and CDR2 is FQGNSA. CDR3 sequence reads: CASSVTRRNYNEQFF. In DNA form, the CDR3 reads TGTGCCAGCAGCGTGACGAGACGTAATTACAATGAGCAGTTCTTC.

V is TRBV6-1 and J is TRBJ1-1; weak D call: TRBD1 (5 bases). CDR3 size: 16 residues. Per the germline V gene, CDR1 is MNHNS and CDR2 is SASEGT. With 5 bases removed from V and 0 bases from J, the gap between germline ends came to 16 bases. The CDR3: CASSPRGAPMNTEAFF. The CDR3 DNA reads TGTGCCAGCAGTCCAAGGGGAGCTCCGATGAACACTGAAGCTTTCTTT.

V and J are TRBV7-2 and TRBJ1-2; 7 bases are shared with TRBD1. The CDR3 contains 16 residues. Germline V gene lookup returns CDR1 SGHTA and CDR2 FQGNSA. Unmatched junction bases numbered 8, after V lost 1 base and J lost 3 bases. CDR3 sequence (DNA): TGTGCCAGCAGCTTAGGACAGGGCCTTCGTGACTATGGCTACACCTTC. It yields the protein CASSLGQGLRDYGYTF. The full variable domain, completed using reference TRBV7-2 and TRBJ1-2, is GAGVSQSPSNKVTEKGKDVELRCDPISGHTALYWYRQSLGQGLEFLIYFQGNSAPDKSGLPSDRFSAERTGGSVSTLTIQRTQQEDSAVYLCASSLGQGLRDYGYTFGSGTRLTVV.

CDR3: CAWSVRAGGLGEQYF. CDR3 nucleotides: TGTGCCTGGAGTGTACGAGCGGGAGGTCTAGGGGAGCAGTACTTC. The rearrangement uses TRBV30 and TRBJ2-7; 9 positions match TRBD2. V lost 0 bases to trimming and J lost 7 bases; unmatched junction nucleotides: 10. CDR1 is GTSNPN and CDR2 is SVGIG in the germline V gene (reference sequence). The CDR3 consists of 15 residues. Drawing the rest from reference TRBV30 and TRBJ2-7, the complete variable domain is SQTIHQWPATLVQPVGSPLSLECTVEGTSNPNLYWYRQAAGRGLQLLFYSVGIGQISSEVPQNLSASRPQDRQFILSSKKLLLSDSGFYLCAWSVRAGGLGEQYFGPGTRLTVT.